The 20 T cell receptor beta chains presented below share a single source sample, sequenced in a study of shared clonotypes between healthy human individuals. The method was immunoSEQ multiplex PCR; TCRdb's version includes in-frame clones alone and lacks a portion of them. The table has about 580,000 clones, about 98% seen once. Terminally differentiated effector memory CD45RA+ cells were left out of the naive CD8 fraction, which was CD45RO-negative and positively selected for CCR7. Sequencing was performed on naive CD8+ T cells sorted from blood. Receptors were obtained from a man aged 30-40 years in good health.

The CDR3 loop is CASRPAAPETQYF. The CDR3 DNA is TGTGCCAGCAGACCCGCTGCCCCAGAGACCCAGTACTTC. The chain has TRBV7-9 and TRBJ2-5; D remains ambiguous. CDR3 size: 13 residues. Trimming cost V 6 bases and J 4 bases, with 12 bases left between them. Germline CDR1 is SEHNR and CDR2 is FQNEAQ (reference sequence).

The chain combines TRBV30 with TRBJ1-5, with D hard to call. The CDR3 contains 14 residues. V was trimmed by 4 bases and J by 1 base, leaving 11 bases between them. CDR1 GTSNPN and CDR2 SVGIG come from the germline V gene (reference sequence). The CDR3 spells CAWKNEWSNQPQHF. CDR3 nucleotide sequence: TGTGCCTGGAAAAATGAATGGAGCAATCAGCCCCAGCATTTT.

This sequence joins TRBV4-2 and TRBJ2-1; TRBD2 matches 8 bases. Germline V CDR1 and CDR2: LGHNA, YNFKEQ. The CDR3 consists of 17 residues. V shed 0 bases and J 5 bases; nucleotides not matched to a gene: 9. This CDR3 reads CASSQEGSGRGDNEQFF. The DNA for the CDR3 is TGTGCCAGCAGCCAAGAAGGGAGCGGGAGAGGTGACAATGAGCAGTTCTTC.

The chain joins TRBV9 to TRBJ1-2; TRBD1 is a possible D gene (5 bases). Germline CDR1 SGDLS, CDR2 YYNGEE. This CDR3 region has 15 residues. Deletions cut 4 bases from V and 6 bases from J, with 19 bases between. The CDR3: CASSKRYRDDDGYTF. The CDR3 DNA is TGTGCCAGCAGCAAACGATATCGGGACGACGATGGCTACACCTTC.

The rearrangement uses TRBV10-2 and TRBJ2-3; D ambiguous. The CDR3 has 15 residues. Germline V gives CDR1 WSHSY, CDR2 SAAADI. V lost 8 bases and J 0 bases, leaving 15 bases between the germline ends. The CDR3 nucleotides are TGCGCCAGCTCCAAACAGAGAAGGAGCACAGATACGCAGTATTTT. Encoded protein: CASSKQRRSTDTQYF.

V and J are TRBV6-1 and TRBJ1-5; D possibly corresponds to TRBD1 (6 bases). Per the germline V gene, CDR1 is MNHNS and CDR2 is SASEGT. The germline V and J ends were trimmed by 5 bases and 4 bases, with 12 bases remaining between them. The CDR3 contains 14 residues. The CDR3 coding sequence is TGTGCCAGCAGTATTCGACAGGAGAATCAGCCCCAGCATTTT. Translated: CASSIRQENQPQHF.

This CDR3 reads CASSLVGASEAFF. The CDR3, as DNA: TGTGCCAGCAGCTTGGTGGGAGCCTCTGAAGCTTTCTTT. The genes are TRBV5-4 and TRBJ1-1; D unclear. Germline V CDR1 and CDR2: SGHNT, YYREEE (reference sequence). Trimming removed 0 bases from V and 6 bases from J, with 9 bases in between. The CDR3 is made up of 13 amino acids. Together with reference TRBV5-4 and TRBJ1-1, the CDR3 gives the full variable domain: ETGVTQSPTHLIKTRGQQVTLRCSSQSGHNTVSWYQQALGQGPQFIFQYYREEENGRGNFPPRFSGLQFPNYSSELNVNALELDDSALYLCASSLVGASEAFFGQGTRLTVV.

Here the CDR3 DNA reads TGTGCCAGCAGCTTCGGGACAGCTAACTATGGCTACACCTTC. The encoded protein is CASSFGTANYGYTF. The rearrangement uses TRBV5-6 and TRBJ1-2, with 7 bases fitting TRBD1. Trimming removed 2 bases from V and 0 bases from J; junction bases left unmatched: 1. The CDR3 contains 14 residues. The germline V gene has CDR1 SGHDT and CDR2 YYEEEE.

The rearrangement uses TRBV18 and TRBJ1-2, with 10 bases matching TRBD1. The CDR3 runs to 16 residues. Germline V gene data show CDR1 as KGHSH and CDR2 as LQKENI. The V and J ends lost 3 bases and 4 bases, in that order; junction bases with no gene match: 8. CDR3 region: CASSPSVGTGVYGYTF. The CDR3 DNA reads TGTGCCAGCTCACCGTCGGTGGGGACAGGGGTCTATGGCTACACCTTC.

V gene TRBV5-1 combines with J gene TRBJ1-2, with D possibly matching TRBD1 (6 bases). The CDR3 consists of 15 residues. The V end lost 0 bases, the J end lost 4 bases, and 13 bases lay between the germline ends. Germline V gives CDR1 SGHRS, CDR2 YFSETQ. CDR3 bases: TGCGCCAGCAGCTTGGAGGGGGGAAGAGGCTATGGCTACACCTTC. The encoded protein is CASSLEGGRGYGYTF.

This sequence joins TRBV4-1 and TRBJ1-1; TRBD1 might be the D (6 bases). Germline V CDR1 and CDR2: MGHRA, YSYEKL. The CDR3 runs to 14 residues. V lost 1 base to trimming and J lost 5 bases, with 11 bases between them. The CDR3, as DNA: TGCGCCAGCAGCCAAGTACTAGGGGGTACTGAAGCTTTCTTT. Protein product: CASSQVLGGTEAFF.

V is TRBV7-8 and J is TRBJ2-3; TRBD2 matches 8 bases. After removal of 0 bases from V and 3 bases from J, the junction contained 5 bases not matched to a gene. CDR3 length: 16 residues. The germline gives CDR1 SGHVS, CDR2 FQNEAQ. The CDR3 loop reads CASSLASGGPTDTQYF. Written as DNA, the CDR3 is TGTGCCAGCAGCTTAGCGTCGGGAGGGCCAACAGATACGCAGTATTTT.

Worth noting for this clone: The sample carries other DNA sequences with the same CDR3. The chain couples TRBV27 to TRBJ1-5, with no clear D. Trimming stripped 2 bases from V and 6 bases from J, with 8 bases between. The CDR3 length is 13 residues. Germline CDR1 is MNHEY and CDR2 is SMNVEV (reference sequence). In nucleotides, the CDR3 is TGTGCCAGCAGTTTAAGTAATGTTCAGCCCCAGCATTTT. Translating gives CASSLSNVQPQHF.

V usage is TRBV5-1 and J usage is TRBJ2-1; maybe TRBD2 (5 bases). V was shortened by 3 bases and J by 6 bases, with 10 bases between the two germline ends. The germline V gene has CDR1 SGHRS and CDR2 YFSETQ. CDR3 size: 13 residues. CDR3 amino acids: CASSYILANEQFF. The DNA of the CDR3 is TGCGCCAGCAGCTACATTCTAGCCAATGAGCAGTTCTTC. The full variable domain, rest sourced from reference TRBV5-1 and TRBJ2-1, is KAGVTQTPRYLIKTRGQQVTLSCSPISGHRSVSWYQQTPGQGLQFLFEYFSETQRNKGNFPGRFSGRQFSNSRSEMNVSTLELGDSALYLCASSYILANEQFFGPGTRLTVL.

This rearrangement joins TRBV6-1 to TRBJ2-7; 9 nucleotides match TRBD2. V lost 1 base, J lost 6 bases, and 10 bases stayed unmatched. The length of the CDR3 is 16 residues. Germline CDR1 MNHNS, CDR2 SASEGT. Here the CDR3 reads CASSEDGSGRGSEQYF. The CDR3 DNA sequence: TGTGCCAGCAGTGAAGACGGTAGCGGGAGAGGTAGCGAGCAGTACTTC.

The CDR3 spells CASSLSQGGIYNEQFF. The CDR3 DNA reads TGTGCCAGCAGCTTATCACAGGGAGGAATTTACAATGAGCAGTTCTTC. This sequence joins TRBV11-2 and TRBJ2-1; TRBD1 or TRBD2 may be the D gene (6 bases each). Germline loops: CDR1 SGHAT, CDR2 FQNNGV. The CDR3 is 16 residues long. Trimming removed 2 bases at V and 4 bases at J, with 15 bases between.

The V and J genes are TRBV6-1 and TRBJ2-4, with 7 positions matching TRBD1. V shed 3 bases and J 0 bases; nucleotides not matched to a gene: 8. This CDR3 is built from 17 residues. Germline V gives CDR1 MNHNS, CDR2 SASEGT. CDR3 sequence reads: CASSDLGTVIAKNIQYF. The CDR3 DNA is TGTGCCAGCAGTGACCTCGGGACAGTTATAGCCAAAAACATTCAGTACTTC.

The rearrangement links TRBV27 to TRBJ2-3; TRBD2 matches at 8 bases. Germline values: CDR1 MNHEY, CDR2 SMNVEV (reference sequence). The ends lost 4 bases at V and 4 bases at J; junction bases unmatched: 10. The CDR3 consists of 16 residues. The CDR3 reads CASSSLLSGMADTQYF. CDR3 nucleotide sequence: TGTGCCAGCAGTTCCCTACTTAGCGGGATGGCAGATACGCAGTATTTT.

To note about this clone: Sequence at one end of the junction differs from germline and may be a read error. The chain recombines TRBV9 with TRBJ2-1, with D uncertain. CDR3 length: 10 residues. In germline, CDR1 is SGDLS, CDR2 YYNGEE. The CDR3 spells CASGSDGAVF. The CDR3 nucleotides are TGTGCCAGCGGTTCGGACGGAGCCGTCTTC.

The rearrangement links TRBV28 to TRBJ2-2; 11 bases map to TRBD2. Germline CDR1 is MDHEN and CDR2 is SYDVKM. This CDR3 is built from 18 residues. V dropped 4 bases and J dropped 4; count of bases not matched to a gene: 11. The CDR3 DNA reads TGTGCCAGCAGTTCGCATAGCGGGAGGGCCTTGGTCACCGGGGAGCTGTTTTTT. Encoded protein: CASSSHSGRALVTGELFF.